The sequence of this TCR beta chain was determined in a study of blood T cell repertoires in COVID-19. TCRdb's table, derived via immunoSEQ multiplex PCR, lists solely in-frame clones and lacks some. The profile shows 200,000 or so clones, 80% of them singletons. The CDR3 length is 11 residues. V was shortened by 5 bases and J by 5 bases, with 9 bases between the two germline ends. The germline CDR1 and CDR2 sequences are DFQATT and SNEGSKA (reference sequence). The sample taken for sequencing was PBMCs or T cells enriched from blood (not recorded which). This sequence was found in a woman in her forties with acute COVID-19. The V call is TRBV20-1, the J call TRBJ1-1; perhaps TRBD1 as D (5 bases). The CDR3 here is CSARGITEAFF. The CDR3 region has the DNA TGCAGTGCTCGGGGGATTACTGAAGCTTTCTTT.